The sequence of this TCR beta chain was determined in a study of CD8+CD57+ T cells in acquired aplastic anemia (dated by TCRdb to between 2018 and 2020). Regarding the complete study: Extracted DNA from sorted CD4+ and CD8+ cells averaged around 3.4 ug, ranging from roughly 0.2 to 30 ug. CD8+CD57+ expansion was defined as frequency above the mean frequency observed in healthy subjects.

TCR beta VDJ combination and CDR3 sequence profiling used genomic DNA as the template. An Illumina HiSeq 2000 was used for TCR repertoire sequencing. The paper's processing steps were these. Repertoires were assessed using TRBV/TRBJ rearrangement plots, CDR3 size and DJ length profiles, and Simpson's diversity index. Whichever DNA sequence was most abundant in the deep sequencing data was defined as the immunodominant clone. CDR3 amino acid sequences were screened for sharing across subjects and were compared with published repertoires and the VDJdb database. In TCRdb, the public reads were trimmed at Q25 with fastp and aligned with MiXCR, with productive beta chains retained. Rows are combined by CDR3 protein, so each entry shows the most common genes and DNA. V and J calls and clone size were set by TCRdb, not the authors. The sample records 150,000 to 200,000 distinct CDR3 sequences, roughly 50% of which are singletons. More than 30% of the sample is taken by the ten largest.

CDR1 and CDR2 are read off the germline V gene as SNHLY and FYNNEI. Counted from cysteine to phenylalanine, this CDR3 has 12 amino acids. This entry keeps only the CDR3 DNA: 36 bases, framed from base 1. The V and J ends are trimmed by 5 bases and 4 bases, leaving 8 bases between them. General conclusions and limits of the study: Roughly 29 CD8+ CDR3 sequences were found in both patients and controls but appeared to be highly expressed in patients and within the immunodominant clones of the patients. Patients and healthy controls showed no significant difference in CD8+ Simpson's diversity (P=0.060).

Note on this clonotype: The antigen it binds to is not known. Nothing much larger sits one base from this clone, and base qualities are not available.

Expansion of CD8+CD57+ cells had been shown by flow cytometry in the patients chosen for sequencing. Severe acquired aplastic anemia was diagnosed in all patients according to International Study of Aplastic Anemia and Agranulocytosis and Camitta criteria. No therapy had been received by the patients at the time of blood sampling. In the study, sorted CD4+ and CD8+ blood T cells from patients with severe aplastic anemia and from healthy subjects underwent deep sequencing of TCR repertoires. Patients were enrolled under clinicaltrials.gov protocols 00001620, 01623167, 00001397, 00071045, 00081523 and 00961064 in the USA. Ficoll-Paque density gradient centrifugation was used to isolate peripheral blood mononuclear cells. Before DNA extraction, CD4+ and CD8+ T cells were sorted by FACS or by magnetic beads.

The sequencing sample was made of sorted CD4+, CD8+, or CD8+CD57+ T cells (not recorded which) from PBMCs. Recombination connected TRBV2 to TRBJ1-2; no D segment can be confidently identified. This clonotype originated in a human donor with aplastic anemia. This receptor carries the CDR3 CASSSSPYGYTF. The DNA reads TGTGCCAGCAGTTCAAGCCCCTATGGCTACACCTTC.